These 30 T cell receptor beta chains share one sample of origin, sequenced in a study of molecular identifiers for immune sequencing clone quantification. One entry per CDR3 protein results from TCRdb running MiXCR on the PCR reads. The sample lists hundreds of thousands of distinct CDR3 sequences; 25% were seen once. Sequenced material: naive CD8+ T cells from blood, with Jurkat cell RNA spiked in. Regarding subset: FACS-sorted CD8+CD4-CCR7+CD45RA+ naive T cells. These TCRs come from a human donor in good health. Some libraries in this study had Jurkat cell RNA spiked in.

The gene calls are TRBV20-1 and TRBJ2-7; 7 bases align to TRBD2. The germline gives CDR1 DFQATT, CDR2 SNEGSKA (reference sequence). CDR3 size: 14 residues. J was trimmed by 3 bases and V by 6 bases; bases with no gene match: 11. For the CDR3, the DNA is TGCAGTGCCCCCCACGGGCGGGAGATCTACGAGCAGTACTTC. It is translated as CSAPHGREIYEQYF.

The chain has TRBV4-1 and TRBJ1-2, with 7 bases lining up with TRBD1. CDR1 and CDR2 (germline): MGHRA, YSYEKL. The junction had 12 bases not matched to a gene; V was cut back by 0 bases and J by 2 bases. This CDR3 comprises 18 residues. CDR3 coding DNA: TGCGCCAGCAGCCAAGAGTTAACCGGGAAGGGACAGAACTATGGCTACACCTTC. As protein: CASSQELTGKGQNYGYTF.

As regards this clonotype: A read error may be the cause here, since a much bigger clone is one base away. The CDR3 DNA sequence: TGTGCCAGCAGTTCTGTGGGCTCGGAGCAGTTCTTC. It is translated as CASSSVGSEQFF. V gene TRBV28 combines with J gene TRBJ2-1, with D uncertain. The ends were cut back, 4 bases at V and 10 bases at J, with 11 bases in the middle. CDR1 is MDHEN and CDR2 is SYDVKM in the germline V gene. The CDR3 loop spans 12 amino acids.

The table lists this clonotype with a few counts. The chain has TRBV20-1 and TRBJ1-1; no reliable D call. CDR3 length equals 13 residues. CDR1 is DFQATT and CDR2 is SNEGSKA in the germline V gene (reference sequence). Between the trimmed V and J ends, which lost 0 bases and 4 bases, there was a span of 9 bases. The CDR3 DNA sequence: TGCAGTGCTAGAGACCGTGTGCCCACTGAAGCTTTCTTT. Its translation: CSARDRVPTEAFF.

The V and J genes are TRBV29-1 and TRBJ2-7, with D perhaps being TRBD1 or TRBD2 (5 bases each). The CDR3 is made up of 15 amino acids. V was shortened by 5 bases and J by 3 bases, with 20 bases between the two germline ends. Germline assignment: CDR1 SQVTM and CDR2 ANQGSEA. CDR3 loop: CSVISPVGVLYEQYF. CDR3 nucleotide sequence: TGCAGCGTTATTAGTCCAGTGGGGGTGCTCTACGAGCAGTACTTC.

This clonotype was recorded many times. The chain couples TRBV27 to TRBJ1-1; TRBD1 might be the D (5 bases). The germline V and J ends were trimmed by 2 bases and 0 bases, with 16 bases remaining between them. Per germline, CDR1 MNHEY and CDR2 SMNVEV (reference sequence). The CDR3 sequence is 17 residues long. The CDR3 reads CASSLTAGPKMNTEAFF. CDR3 DNA: TGTGCCAGCAGTTTAACAGCGGGACCGAAAATGAACACTGAAGCTTTCTTT.

This clonotype appeared a single time. This may arise from a read error, as a much more abundant clone is one base away. The rearrangement uses TRBV3-1 and TRBJ2-3, with 9 bases that match TRBD2. The CDR3 totals 16 residues. Germline CDR1 LGHDT, CDR2 YNNKEL (reference sequence). The CDR3 sequence is CAGSQMTSGYTDTQYF. The CDR3 DNA is TGTGCCGGCAGCCAAATGACTAGCGGATACACAGATACGCAGTATTTT.

The chain employs TRBV24-1 and TRBJ2-1; D ambiguous. V was shortened by 3 bases and J by 9 bases, with 20 bases between the two germline ends. CDR1 and CDR2 (germline): KGHDR, SFDVKD. The CDR3 is 16 amino acids. The DNA for the CDR3 is TGTGCCACCAGTGATCCTCCGGGCCAAGAGACCGGTGAGCAGTTCTTC. Amino acids: CATSDPPGQETGEQFF.

In this sample, this clonotype turned up many times. J is TRBJ2-3 and V is TRBV7-9; no definite D call. The V end was cut by 8 bases, the J end by 2 bases, with 14 bases between. The germline gives CDR1 SEHNR, CDR2 FQNEAQ (reference sequence). CDR3 length: 14 amino acids. As DNA, the CDR3 is TGTGCCAGCGCAAAGGACGCATTCACAGATACGCAGTATTTT. Its translation is CASAKDAFTDTQYF. The whole variable domain, remainder taken from reference TRBV7-9 and TRBJ2-3, is DTGVSQNPRHKITKRGQNVTFRCDPISEHNRLYWYRQTLGQGPEFLTYFQNEAQLEKSRLLSDRFSAERPKGSFSTLEIQRTEQGDSAMYLCASAKDAFTDTQYFGPGTRLTVL.

This clonotype was observed many times. The chain is built from TRBV6-6 and TRBJ2-7; D perhaps matches TRBD1 (5 bases). The CDR3 has 13 residues. Per the germline V gene, CDR1 is MNHNY and CDR2 is SVGAGI (reference sequence). Deletions cut 2 bases from V and 4 bases from J, with 9 bases between. The CDR3 is CASSYTTAYEQYF. In DNA, the CDR3 is TGTGCCAGCAGTTACACGACAGCTTACGAGCAGTACTTC.

This clonotype has a handful of counts. The chain links TRBV5-6 to TRBJ2-7; possible D gene TRBD2, 5 bases. The germline CDR1 and CDR2 sequences are SGHDT and YYEEEE. The V end lost 3 bases, the J end lost 1 base, and 26 bases lay between the germline ends. The CDR3 consists of 19 residues. The CDR3 region is CASSSEFGTVSGRSYEQYF. The CDR3 coding sequence is TGTGCCAGCAGCTCGGAGTTTGGTACTGTAAGCGGAAGGTCCTACGAGCAGTACTTC.

This clonotype came up a few times. A read error may explain this, as a much larger clone is one base away. The chain joins TRBV28 to TRBJ2-7; D is tentatively TRBD1 or TRBD2 (5 bases each). The CDR3 contains 12 residues. The germline V gene encodes CDR1 MDHEN and CDR2 SYDVKM. The DNA for the CDR3 is TGTGCCGGCAGTTTTGGGGGTGCCGAGCAGTACTTC. Its translation is CAGSFGGAEQYF.

The V call is TRBV3-1, the J call TRBJ2-3, with D unclear. This CDR3 region has 18 residues. V lost 1 base, J lost 0 bases, and 17 bases lay in between. Germline assignment: CDR1 LGHDT and CDR2 YNNKEL (reference sequence). The chain's CDR3 is CASSQGHPIYASTDTQYF. The CDR3 DNA reads as TGTGCCAGCAGCCAAGGACACCCCATATACGCTAGCACAGATACGCAGTATTTT.

Details on this clonotype: No conserved phenylalanine or tryptophan ends this CDR3, so it is likely a read error. The rearrangement uses TRBV30 and TRBJ1-5, with no clear D. The length of the CDR3 is 13 residues. Trimming took 1 base from V and 10 from J, leaving 14 bases between them. The germline V gene has CDR1 GTSNPN and CDR2 SVGIG (reference sequence). The CDR3 DNA reads as TGTGCCTGGAGTGATGACGGGGATAGACCCCAGCATCTT. Amino acid sequence: CAWSDDGDRPQHL.

In this sample, this clonotype turned up many times. J is TRBJ1-1 and V is TRBV20-1; D possibly corresponds to TRBD1 (5 bases). The CDR3 consists of 17 residues. From germline, CDR1 is DFQATT and CDR2 SNEGSKA (reference sequence). V was shortened by 0 bases and J by 0 bases, with 17 bases between the two germline ends. DNA of the CDR3: TGCAGTGCTAGAGATGAACCAGGGCAAACTATGAACACTGAAGCTTTCTTT. Residues: CSARDEPGQTMNTEAFF.

This clonotype was found a few times. The chain has TRBV10-3 and TRBJ2-1, with a tentative D call TRBD2 (7 bases). V was clipped by 4 bases and J by 6 bases, with 13 bases between them. Germline V lookup: CDR1 ENHRY, CDR2 SYGVKD. CDR3 length: 14 amino acids. The CDR3, as DNA: TGTGCCATCAGTGCCCCGGGGGGCATCAATGAGCAGTTCTTC. It encodes CAISAPGGINEQFF.

This clonotype appeared a few times. The chain is built from TRBV27 and TRBJ1-6, with a tentative D call TRBD1 (6 bases). Trimming pared 6 bases from V and 1 base from J, leaving 16 bases between. This CDR3 contains 17 residues. Germline V gene lookup returns CDR1 MNHEY and CDR2 SMNVEV (reference sequence). CDR3: CASSRPSQGSYNSPLHF. The CDR3 DNA follows: TGTGCCAGCAGCCGACCGTCACAGGGATCCTATAATTCACCCCTCCACTTT.

The rearrangement uses TRBV24-1 and TRBJ2-7, with 7 bases matching TRBD1. V lost 5 bases to trimming and J lost 3 bases; unmatched junction nucleotides: 6. Per germline, CDR1 KGHDR and CDR2 SFDVKD. There are 14 residues in the CDR3. CDR3 in amino acids: CATSGRDSNYEQYF. Written as DNA, the CDR3 is TGTGCCACCAGTGGTCGGGACAGTAACTACGAGCAGTACTTC.

This clonotype was observed a single time. This could be a read error, since a much larger clone is one nucleotide away. The rearrangement joins TRBV19 to TRBJ1-5; 8 bases map to TRBD1. Germline CDR1 reads LNHDA; CDR2 reads SQIVND (reference sequence). Trimming took 9 bases from V and 5 from J; bases not matched to a gene: 9. This CDR3 is 14 amino acids long. CDR3 sequence reads: CASLRGPGDQPQHF. Written as DNA, the CDR3 is TGTGCCAGCCTCAGGGGGCCGGGCGATCAGCCCCAGCATTTT.

This clonotype has only a few counts. The J gene is TRBJ1-1, the V gene TRBV28, with TRBD1 as a possible D gene (6 bases). CDR3 length: 17 residues. Trimming took 6 bases from V and 1 from J, leaving 21 bases between them. Germline V lookup: CDR1 MDHEN, CDR2 SYDVKM. The CDR3 loop reads CASRSPVRGETNTEAFF. CDR3 bases: TGTGCCAGCAGATCCCCGGTCAGGGGCGAAACGAACACTGAAGCTTTCTTT.

This clonotype was found a few times. The rearrangement links TRBV15 to TRBJ2-7, with D perhaps TRBD1 (6 bases). V shed 3 bases and J shed 1 base, with 7 bases lying between them. Germline V gene data show CDR1 as LNHNV and CDR2 as YYDKDF (reference sequence). The CDR3 has 13 amino acids. CDR3 DNA sequence: TGTGCCACCAGCAGGACAGGTTCCTACGAGCAGTACTTC. Protein product: CATSRTGSYEQYF.

This clonotype has ten or more counts. The chain recombines TRBV29-1 with TRBJ1-1; D unclear. V lost 5 bases to trimming and J lost 1 base, with 8 bases between them. There are 12 residues in the CDR3. The germline V gene encodes CDR1 SQVTM and CDR2 ANQGSEA. The CDR3 sequence: CSVTLQNTEAFF. The DNA of the CDR3 is TGCAGCGTTACACTCCAGAACACTGAAGCTTTCTTT.

This clonotype was picked up many times. V and J are TRBV6-2 or TRBV6-3 and TRBJ1-1; D ambiguous. The ends were cut back, 2 bases at V and 5 bases at J, with 12 bases in the middle. The CDR3 has 14 residues. Germline loops: CDR1 MNHEY, CDR2 SVGEGT. The DNA for the CDR3 is TGTGCCAGCAGTTACGTTCTGGGTCGGACTGAAGCTTTCTTT. As protein: CASSYVLGRTEAFF.

As concerns this clonotype: A much larger clone sits a single nucleotide away, making a read error possible. V usage is TRBV28 and J usage is TRBJ1-1; D remains ambiguous. The CDR3 contains 13 residues. Germline V CDR1 and CDR2: MDHEN, SYDVKM. CDR3 sequence (DNA): TGTACCACCCAGTCGGGGTATCGCACTGAAGCTTTCTTT. Residues: CTTQSGYRTEAFF.

The V call is TRBV5-5, the J call TRBJ1-2, with D tentatively TRBD1 (5 bases). Looked up from germline, CDR1 is SGHKS and CDR2 is YYEKEE (reference sequence). V lost 1 base to trimming and J lost 0 bases, with 10 bases between them. The CDR3 sequence is 15 residues long. DNA for the CDR3: TGTGCCAGCAGCTTGTTTGACAGCCCTAACTATGGCTACACCTTC. Translating it yields CASSLFDSPNYGYTF.

This clonotype was seen a handful of times. The chain combines TRBV6-5 with TRBJ2-7; 7 nucleotides align to TRBD1. Trimming took 6 bases from V and 0 from J; bases not matched to a gene: 8. The germline gives CDR1 MNHEY, CDR2 SVGAGI. This CDR3 comprises 15 residues. The CDR3 region is CASSWTRDSSYEQYF. The CDR3 nucleotides are TGTGCCAGCAGCTGGACCCGGGACAGCTCCTACGAGCAGTACTTC.

This clonotype has at least ten counts. The chain is built from TRBV12-3 or TRBV12-4 and TRBJ1-5; the match to TRBD1 covers 9 bases. V was pared by 3 bases and J by 6 bases, with 6 bases of the junction left unmatched. This CDR3 spans 15 amino acids. As DNA, the CDR3 is TGTGCCAGCAGTTTGTACAGGGGGCCAGGTCAGCCCCAGCATTTT. The encoded protein is CASSLYRGPGQPQHF.

On this clonotype itself: A much larger clone lies one base from this, so it may be a read error. V and J are TRBV20-1 and TRBJ2-7; D not certain. Deletions cut 4 bases from V and 7 bases from J, with 8 bases between. Germline V gene sequence: CDR1 DFQATT, CDR2 SNEGSKA (reference sequence). The CDR3 length is 10 residues. The CDR3 sequence is CSATVGEQYF. The CDR3 bases are TGCAGTGCTACCGTGGGGGAGCAGTACTTC.

This clonotype was found many times. The chain has TRBV4-3 and TRBJ2-6, with D uncertain. In germline, CDR1 is LGHNA, CDR2 YSLEER. V was trimmed by 0 bases and J by 4 bases, leaving 10 bases between them. CDR3 length: 16 amino acids. The CDR3 DNA reads TGCGCCAGCAGCCAAGATGCCTCTTCCGGGGCCAACGTCCTGACTTTC. It codes for CASSQDASSGANVLTF.

The V and J genes are TRBV2 and TRBJ1-5; no clear D. Trimming took off 2 bases at V and 3 bases at J, with 8 bases between the two ends. The CDR3 is 14 amino acids. The V gene's germline CDR1 is SNHLY and CDR2 FYNNEI. The DNA of the CDR3 is TGTGCCAGCAGTGAATATGGACTCAATCAGCCCCAGCATTTT. It translates to CASSEYGLNQPQHF.